The 5 T cell receptor beta chains given below trace back to one sample, sequenced in a study of PD-1 blockade in mismatch repair-deficient tumors. TCRdb keeps only in-frame clones here, not all; method: immunoSEQ multiplex PCR. The sample has 85,000 to 130,000 clones, 70% to 85% seen once; the top ten hold roughly 6.3%. Material: peripheral blood, obtained less than 37 weeks after starting pembrolizumab. Every receptor here comes from an adult with mismatch repair-deficient cancer.

The gene calls are TRBV19 and TRBJ2-1; D is undetermined. CDR1 is LNHDA and CDR2 is SQIVND in the germline V gene (reference sequence). V was trimmed by 4 bases and J by 7 bases, leaving 5 bases between them. CDR3 length: 11 amino acids. In DNA, the CDR3 is TGTGCCAGTAGTACCCCTAATGAGCAGTTCTTC. This codes for CASSTPNEQFF. The full variable domain, with the rest looked up from reference TRBV19 and TRBJ2-1, is DGGITQSPKYLFRKEGQNVTLSCEQNLNHDAMYWYRQDPGQGLRLIYYSQIVNDFQKGDIAEGYSVSREKKESFPLTVTSAQKNPTAFYLCASSTPNEQFFGPGTRLTVL.

V gene TRBV6-1 combines with J gene TRBJ2-7; 8 positions match TRBD1. V lost 2 bases and J lost 3; bases outside the gene matches: 9. Germline V gives CDR1 MNHNS, CDR2 SASEGT. CDR3 length: 16 amino acids. The CDR3 loop reads CASSEYYGQGYYEQYF. The CDR3 coding sequence is TGTGCCAGCAGTGAATATTACGGACAGGGCTACTACGAGCAGTACTTC.

This clone was detected once. The V call is TRBV5-1, the J call TRBJ2-7; possible D gene TRBD2, 5 bases. Germline V gene lookup returns CDR1 SGHRS and CDR2 YFSETQ. V lost 3 bases, J lost 2 bases, and 15 bases lay in between. This CDR3 has 15 residues. The CDR3 DNA sequence: TGCGCCAGCAGCTCGGAGGTTGGCCCTACCTACGAGCAGTACTTC. This codes for CASSSEVGPTYEQYF.

The chain has TRBV7-9 and TRBJ1-2; 9 positions agree with TRBD1. Germline V lookup: CDR1 SEHNR, CDR2 FQNEAQ (reference sequence). The CDR3 loop spans 15 amino acids. Unmatched junction bases numbered 6, after V lost 4 bases and J lost 3 bases. CDR3 residues: CASSSSQGADYGYTF. The CDR3 DNA sequence: TGTGCCAGCAGCTCCTCACAGGGGGCCGACTATGGCTACACCTTC.

The chain has TRBV19 and TRBJ1-2; TRBD1 might be the D (5 bases). Deletions cut 7 bases from V and 6 bases from J, with 15 bases between. The CDR3 has 13 residues. Germline-derived CDR1 and CDR2 are LNHDA and SQIVND (reference sequence). The CDR3 sequence is CASTLYPTDGYTF. CDR3 coding DNA: TGTGCCAGTACCCTATACCCGACAGATGGCTACACCTTC.